What follows is one T cell receptor (beta chain) and its context. Some clones are missing from TCRdb's copy, which holds only in-frame ones; the method was immunoSEQ multiplex PCR. The table lists some 14,000 clones, 90% of them singletons, with approximately 13% in the top ten. The record originates from a study of T cell changes during pregnancy in multiple sclerosis. Trimming cost V 5 bases and J 2 bases; bases outside gene matches: 2. CDR3 length: 15 residues. Germline V lookup: CDR1 LNHDA, CDR2 SQIVND (reference sequence). This receptor was identified in a female donor in good health, enrolled as a control in a pregnancy study. The rearrangement links TRBV19 to TRBJ2-7, with 14 bases aligning to TRBD2. Material: CD8+ T cells from peripheral blood mononuclear cells, obtained after pregnancy. CDR3 protein: CASSRLAGGTYEQYF. In DNA form, the CDR3 reads TGTGCCAGTAGTCGACTAGCGGGGGGGACCTACGAGCAGTACTTC.